One and the same sample provided the 26 T cell receptor beta chains below, sequenced in a study of T cell responses to AZD1222 COVID-19 vaccine. The repertoire was sequenced with immunoSEQ multiplex PCR; TCRdb's copy has only in-frame clones and lacks some. The sample includes about 120,000 clones, about 85% of them seen just once. This material consisted of peripheral blood, taken on day 0 of AZD1222 vaccination. Receptors originate from an adult in good health.

DNA for the CDR3: TGTGCCAGCAGACCCGGGGCTGCTTATGGCTACACCTTC. Its protein product is CASRPGAAYGYTF. This rearrangement joins TRBV25-1 to TRBJ1-2, with TRBD1 as a possible D gene (5 bases). V was clipped by 6 bases and J by 5 bases, with 13 bases between them. Germline assignment: CDR1 MGHDK and CDR2 SYGVNS. This CDR3 region has 13 residues.

This sequence joins TRBV9 and TRBJ1-3; D might be TRBD1 (5 bases). The germline gives CDR1 SGDLS, CDR2 YYNGEE. The CDR3 is 16 amino acids. Trimming removed 1 base from V and 4 bases from J, with 15 bases in between. CDR3: CASSVRTGGSGNTIYF. CDR3 DNA: TGTGCCAGCAGCGTAAGGACTGGGGGATCCGGAAACACCATATATTTT.

The V gene is TRBV7-2, the J gene TRBJ2-3; the D is unclear. With 5 bases removed from V and 4 bases from J, the gap between germline ends came to 7 bases. Germline V CDR1 and CDR2: SGHTA, FQGNSA. The CDR3 contains 12 residues. The CDR3 loop reads CASSIYSDTQYF. As DNA, the CDR3 is TGTGCCAGCAGCATCTATTCAGATACGCAGTATTTT. Supplemented by reference TRBV7-2 and TRBJ2-3, the full variable domain reads GAGVSQSPSNKVTEKGKDVELRCDPISGHTALYWYRQSLGQGLEFLIYFQGNSAPDKSGLPSDRFSAERTGGSVSTLTIQRTQQEDSAVYLCASSIYSDTQYFGPGTRLTVL.

The chain carries TRBV14 and TRBJ1-1, with D possibly matching TRBD1 (6 bases). Germline V CDR1 and CDR2: SGHDN, FVKESK. The V and J ends lost 5 bases and 1 base respectively, with 20 bases between them. This CDR3 contains 17 residues. CDR3 in amino acids: CASSSRRTAAPNTEAFF. Here the CDR3 DNA reads TGTGCCAGCAGCTCGCGGAGGACAGCGGCCCCGAACACTGAAGCTTTCTTT.

The chain combines TRBV5-4 with TRBJ1-2; the D gene is possibly TRBD1 (5 bases). The V gene's germline CDR1 is SGHNT and CDR2 YYREEE (reference sequence). The V end was cut by 4 bases, the J end by 0 bases, with 13 bases between. The length of the CDR3 is 15 residues. CDR3 residues: CASSPEGSTNYGYTF. Here the CDR3 DNA reads TGTGCCAGCAGCCCGGAGGGGAGTACTAACTATGGCTACACCTTC.

The table lists this clone with a few counts. This rearrangement joins TRBV9 to TRBJ1-1; 7 bases are a match to TRBD1. The J segment lost 4 bases and the V segment lost 3 bases, leaving 3 bases of the junction unmatched. Germline CDR1 is SGDLS and CDR2 is YYNGEE. The CDR3 is 13 residues long. This chain's CDR3 is CASSAQGSTEAFF. The CDR3 coding sequence is TGTGCCAGCAGCGCACAGGGGAGCACTGAAGCTTTCTTT.

The rearrangement uses TRBV19 and TRBJ2-7, with D perhaps matching TRBD1 (5 bases). The V gene's germline CDR1 is LNHDA and CDR2 SQIVND (reference sequence). The CDR3 extends over 12 amino acids. V was clipped by 3 bases and J by 5 bases, with 8 bases between them. CDR3 coding DNA: TGTGCCAGTAGTATTCAGGGTCACGAGCAGTACTTC. It specifies CASSIQGHEQYF.

This chain links TRBV9 with TRBJ1-3; TRBD1 matches at 9 bases. CDR1 and CDR2 from the germline V gene are SGDLS and YYNGEE. The CDR3 consists of 16 residues. Trimming took 1 base from V and 3 from J; bases not matched to a gene: 5. This CDR3 reads CASSVLGQGFGNTIYF. The CDR3 coding sequence is TGTGCCAGCAGCGTACTGGGACAGGGATTTGGAAACACCATATATTTT.

The rearrangement uses TRBV10-2 and TRBJ1-5; D uncertain. Germline lookup yields CDR1 WSHSY and CDR2 SAAADI. The CDR3 is made up of 12 amino acids. Between the trimmed V and J ends, which lost 2 bases and 9 bases, there was a span of 8 bases. CDR3 region: CASSEMEGPQHF. The CDR3 DNA follows: TGCGCCAGCAGTGAGATGGAGGGGCCCCAGCATTTT.

Here the CDR3 reads CASSQAPVERDGYTF. In DNA, the CDR3 is TGTGCCAGCAGCCAAGCTCCGGTCGAGCGGGATGGCTACACCTTC. The chain carries TRBV3-1 (or the pseudogene TRBV3-2) and TRBJ1-2; no clear D. V dropped 1 base and J dropped 6 bases, with 15 bases sitting between them. Germline V gene sequence: CDR1 LGHDT, CDR2 YNNKEL (reference sequence). The CDR3 covers 15 residues.

The rearrangement links TRBV28 to TRBJ2-1; D gene ambiguous. Germline CDR1 MDHEN, CDR2 SYDVKM. The V end was cut by 2 bases, the J end by 5 bases, with 7 bases between. This CDR3 has 13 amino acids. The CDR3 DNA is TGTGCCAGCAGTTTACGGAGAGACAATGAGCAGTTCTTC. Its protein product is CASSLRRDNEQFF. Supplemented by reference TRBV28 and TRBJ2-1, the full variable domain reads DVKVTQSSRYLVKRTGEKVFLECVQDMDHENMFWYRQDPGLGLRLIYFSYDVKMKEKGDIPEGYSVSREKKERFSLILESASTNQTSMYLCASSLRRDNEQFFGPGTRLTVL.

Details on this clone: At one end the junction does not follow the germline gene, possibly because of a read error. The chain uses TRBV18 and TRBJ1-3; D is perhaps TRBD1 (6 bases). CDR1 and CDR2 (germline): KGHSH, LQKENI. CDR3 length: 16 residues. In DNA form, the CDR3 reads TGTGCCAGCTCAGAATACAGGGCCGGGCCTGGCAACACCATATATTTT. Its protein product is CASSEYRAGPGNTIYF.

The chain employs TRBV19 and TRBJ1-1, with D perhaps TRBD1 (6 bases). This CDR3 is built from 16 residues. Germline CDR1 is LNHDA and CDR2 is SQIVND (reference sequence). The ends were cut back, 5 bases at V and 1 base at J, with 17 bases in the middle. The CDR3 DNA follows: TGTGCCAGTAGTCCCCTCCGGACAGAGAAGAACACTGAAGCTTTCTTT. It specifies CASSPLRTEKNTEAFF.

In its sample, this clone was seen a few times. The chain recombines TRBV7-2 with TRBJ1-6; D is possibly TRBD1 (5 bases). V shed 1 base and J shed 7 bases, with 11 bases lying between them. This CDR3 comprises 15 residues. The germline gives CDR1 SGHTA, CDR2 FQGNSA. CDR3: CASSLERGWNSPLHF. CDR3 sequence (DNA): TGTGCCAGCAGCTTAGAGCGGGGCTGGAATTCACCCCTCCACTTT.

The chain is built from TRBV3-1 (or the pseudogene TRBV3-2) and TRBJ1-1; TRBD1 matches at 10 bases. The trim removed 5 bases at V and 6 bases at J, leaving 6 bases unmatched. The CDR3 runs 14 residues. Per germline, CDR1 LGHDT and CDR2 YNNKEL (reference sequence). The CDR3 region has the DNA TGTGCCAGCAGCTCTGACAGGGGGCGAGCTGAAGCTTTCTTT. Protein sequence: CASSSDRGRAEAFF.

This sequence joins TRBV6-5 and TRBJ1-2, with D possibly being TRBD1 (5 bases). The CDR3 is 13 residues long. Germline CDR1 reads MNHEY; CDR2 reads SVGAGI. Between the trimmed V and J ends, which lost 3 bases and 5 bases, there was a span of 10 bases. CDR3 nucleotide sequence: TGTGCCAGCAGTTATGGGGCCGAATATGGCTACACCTTC. It specifies CASSYGAEYGYTF.

The chain links TRBV28 to TRBJ1-3; D is perhaps TRBD1 (6 bases). The CDR3 is 16 amino acids. V was pared by 7 bases and J by 0 bases, with 16 bases between. CDR1 and CDR2 from the germline V gene are MDHEN and SYDVKM. CDR3 coding DNA: TGTGCCAGCACTCCCGGCGGGGGCAACTCTGGAAACACCATATATTTT. This translates into CASTPGGGNSGNTIYF.

This clone was counted at least ten times. The V gene is TRBV2, the J gene TRBJ2-1, with 7 nucleotides matching TRBD1. Germline values: CDR1 SNHLY, CDR2 FYNNEI. The CDR3 runs 13 residues. The junction had 4 bases not matched to a gene; V was cut back by 5 bases and J by 6 bases. CDR3 sequence reads: CASSYTGVNEQFF. The CDR3 nucleotides are TGTGCCAGCAGTTATACAGGGGTCAATGAGCAGTTCTTC. Variable domain in full (rest from reference TRBV2 and TRBJ2-1): EPEVTQTPSHQVTQMGQEVILRCVPISNHLYFYWYRQILGQKVEFLVSFYNNEISEKSEIFDDQFSVERPDGSNFTLKIRSTKLEDSAMYFCASSYTGVNEQFFGPGTRLTVL.

Written as DNA, the CDR3 is TGTGCCACCCAAAAGACAGGGGGGCAGGCTGAAGCTTTCTTT. Protein sequence: CATQKTGGQAEAFF. This chain connects TRBV10-3 to TRBJ1-1; 9 bases match TRBD1. The junction had 12 bases not matched to a gene; V was cut back by 10 bases and J by 6 bases. The CDR3 length is 14 residues. CDR1 is ENHRY, CDR2 SYGVKD, per germline.

The chain employs TRBV6-5 and TRBJ2-3; D perhaps matches TRBD2 (5 bases). Trimming cost V 5 bases and J 2 bases, with 11 bases left between them. Germline values: CDR1 MNHEY, CDR2 SVGAGI. The length of the CDR3 is 14 residues. CDR3 DNA sequence: TGTGCCAGCAGTCCGGACTGGTTCACAGATACGCAGTATTTT. Translating it yields CASSPDWFTDTQYF.

This sequence joins TRBV24-1 and TRBJ1-2; D is ambiguous. With 7 bases removed from V and 6 bases from J, the gap between germline ends came to 8 bases. Germline V gene lookup returns CDR1 KGHDR and CDR2 SFDVKD. This CDR3 comprises 11 residues. The CDR3 spells CATRGENGYTF. CDR3 DNA sequence: TGTGCCACCAGGGGAGAAAATGGCTACACCTTC.

V gene TRBV5-1 combines with J gene TRBJ1-4; 7 nucleotides agree with TRBD1. J gave up 3 bases and V 2 bases, and 1 base lay outside the gene matches. This CDR3 region has 14 residues. CDR1 is SGHRS, CDR2 YFSETQ, per germline. The CDR3 bases are TGCGCCAGCAGCTTCGACAGGGCTAATGAAAAACTGTTTTTT. The encoded protein is CASSFDRANEKLFF.

The CDR3 DNA follows: TGTGCCAGCAGTTACTCGAGAACTAGCGGGGGGAAGACCCAGTACTTC. Translated: CASSYSRTSGGKTQYF. The V gene is TRBV6-5, the J gene TRBJ2-5; 12 positions agree with TRBD2. The germline V gene has CDR1 MNHEY and CDR2 SVGAGI. The CDR3 sequence is 16 residues long. Trimming cost V 0 bases and J 6 bases; bases outside gene matches: 5.

This sequence joins TRBV7-2 and TRBJ2-7, with 7 positions matching TRBD1. The CDR3 contains 13 residues. Germline assignment: CDR1 SGHTA and CDR2 FQGNSA. V trimming: 5 bases; J trimming: 6 bases; junction bases outside the gene matches: 7. In DNA, the CDR3 is TGTGCCAGCAGCCCACCAGGGGGTTTCGAGCAGTACTTC. Translated: CASSPPGGFEQYF.

A single count supports this clone. The J gene is TRBJ2-4, the V gene TRBV5-1; D may correspond to TRBD1 or TRBD2 (5 bases each). Trimming shortened V by 0 bases and J by 2 bases, and 12 bases separated the two germline ends. The CDR3 runs 16 residues. The V gene's germline CDR1 is SGHRS and CDR2 YFSETQ. This CDR3 reads CASSLEIRETKNIQYF. DNA of the CDR3: TGCGCCAGCAGCTTGGAGATCAGGGAGACCAAAAACATTCAGTACTTC. The full variable domain, rest sourced from reference TRBV5-1 and TRBJ2-4, is KAGVTQTPRYLIKTRGQQVTLSCSPISGHRSVSWYQQTPGQGLQFLFEYFSETQRNKGNFPGRFSGRQFSNSRSEMNVSTLELGDSALYLCASSLEIRETKNIQYFGAGTRLSVL.

The CDR3 spells CASSPTGASYEQYF. For the CDR3, the DNA is TGTGCCAGCAGCCCGACAGGGGCCTCCTACGAGCAGTACTTC. The V gene is TRBV5-6, the J gene TRBJ2-7; 8 positions match TRBD1. The germline CDR1 and CDR2 sequences are SGHDT and YYEEEE. V shed 4 bases, J shed 0 bases, and the junction held 3 bases outside the gene matches. The CDR3 has 14 residues.